This paragraph covers one T cell receptor (beta chain) sequence. As yet, its antigen is unknown. The data were obtained in a study of T cell responses to AZD1222 COVID-19 vaccine. The overall study: Second-dose intervals of approximately 4 or approximately 12 weeks were pooled.

TCRdb keeps only in-frame clones here, not all; method: immunoSEQ multiplex PCR. The sample records approximately 150,000 clones, around 88% being singletons. Study results and caveats: Spike regions recognized by vaccine-associated CD4 TCRs spanned the protein, led by 160-218 and 743-854.

The CDR3 sequence is 16 residues long. Germline-derived CDR1 and CDR2 are SGHNT and YENEEA. V dropped 3 bases and J dropped 5; count of bases not matched to a gene: 5. The chain combines TRBV11-3 with TRBJ2-5, with TRBD2 identical over 14 bases. The TCR comes from an adult in good health. Sequenced here: peripheral blood, sampled on day 0 of AZD1222 vaccination. CDR3 amino acids: CASSLGGLAGAETQYF. The CDR3 DNA reads as TGTGCCAGCAGCTTGGGGGGACTAGCGGGAGCCGAGACCCAGTACTTC.